This entry describes one T cell receptor beta chain. Its matching antigen is unknown. This entry comes from a study of graft-versus-host responses after intestinal transplantation. Whole-study context: The transplants performed in recipients were multivisceral, liver-intestinal, or isolated intestinal. Each patient got anti-thymocyte globulin induction, then tacrolimus and steroids for three to four years. The study's findings and limits: Researchers found peak circulating GvH clone levels linked to early post-transplant HvG declines. Elevated graft-versus-host to host-versus-graft clonal ratios in allografts were recorded for patients with graft-donor T cell macrochimerism.

Libraries were prepared by immunoSEQ multiplex PCR; TCRdb keeps only in-frame clonotypes and omits some of them. The sample carries about 120,000 clones, 90% recorded once. The sequence derives from a human donor who received an intestinal transplant. The sequences come from unstimulated CD4+ T cells sorted from spleen or lymph node cells, collected before intestinal transplant.

The CDR3 DNA follows: TGTGCCAGCAGCTTAGACCTCGTCGCGAATACGCAGTATTTT. Protein product: CASSLDLVANTQYF. The chain recombines TRBV7-2 with TRBJ2-3; D remains unclear. The CDR3 is made up of 14 amino acids. V was trimmed by 1 base and J by 7 bases, leaving 12 bases between them. Germline V gene lookup returns CDR1 SGHTA and CDR2 FQGNSA. Combining the CDR3 with reference TRBV7-2 and TRBJ2-3 gives the whole variable domain GAGVSQSPSNKVTEKGKDVELRCDPISGHTALYWYRQSLGQGLEFLIYFQGNSAPDKSGLPSDRFSAERTGGSVSTLTIQRTQQEDSAVYLCASSLDLVANTQYFGPGTRLTVL.